What follows is one T cell receptor (beta chain) and its context. Its matching antigen is unknown. Germline V CDR1 and CDR2: SEHNR, FQNEAQ (reference sequence). This CDR3 is 13 amino acids long. V was clipped by 4 bases and J by 6 bases, with 13 bases between them. This sample was included in a study of T-cell memory formation after mild COVID-19. Study observations and caveats: Among clones contracting day 15 to 85, CD4/CD8 was balanced, whereas later expanders leaned CD4+. CD4+ contracting clones lay mainly in CM and EM, CD8+ ones in EMRA. The pre-infection memory compartment contained some responding clones, suggesting cross-reactive memory joined.

Libraries for TCRalpha and TCRbeta carried sample barcodes and unique molecular identifiers via 5'RACE. TCRdb ran MiXCR on the 5' RACE reads and lists one entry per CDR3 protein. This sample has 400,000 or so distinct CDR3 sequences, with around 20% found just once. Sequencing was performed on PBMCs or a T cell subset sorted from them (not recorded which). This clonotype was sampled from an adult woman who had mild COVID-19 (a few samples of this study predate the infection). Cell type and time point are not known. The chain joins TRBV7-9 to TRBJ2-7, with D perhaps matching TRBD1 or TRBD2 (6 bases each). The DNA of the CDR3 is TGTGCCAGCAGCTCGGTCGGGGGCGGCGAGCAGTACTTC. It encodes CASSSVGGGEQYF.